Below are 28 T cell receptor beta chains sequenced from a single sample in a study of beta chain features in type 1 diabetes (dated by TCRdb to the late 2010s). The research as a whole found: In all four CD4+ subsets, TCRB CDR3 length was moderately but significantly shorter in type 1 diabetes patients.

The protocol used for the library was the immunoSEQ multiplex PCR assay. All of the isolated RNA was reverse transcribed with the High Capacity cDNA Reverse Transcription Kit, so expressed TCRB transcripts were sequenced. As stored in TCRdb, this immuneACCESS dataset retains in-frame rearrangements with V and J assigned. A fraction of the clones does not appear; measured against another copy, unresolved V genes explain less than half of the discrepancy, and the remainder lacks a known reason. The sample records roughly 400,000 clones, 8% to 10% of which are singletons. The top ten hold about 0.63% of the sample. These receptors' targets are unknown. Material: central memory CD4+ T cells from blood. These receptors all stem from a man aged 30 to 45 with type 1 diabetes.

The V gene is TRBV25-1, the J gene TRBJ2-2; 9 bases are shared with TRBD2. The CDR3 has 14 amino acids. The V gene's germline CDR1 is MGHDK and CDR2 SYGVNS. J gave up 7 bases and V 4 bases, and 4 bases lay outside the gene matches. CDR3 nucleotide sequence: TGTGCCAGCAGTGTTCTAGCGGGGCACGGGGAGCTGTTTTTT. Its translation is CASSVLAGHGELFF.

Notes on this clone: This may come from a read error, since a much larger clone is one base off. The V and J genes are TRBV13 and TRBJ1-5; D not certain. The CDR3 sequence is 12 residues long. Germline lookup yields CDR1 PRHDT and CDR2 FYEKMQ (reference sequence). V gave up 6 bases and J gave up 6 bases, with 9 bases separating them. The CDR3 is CASSFSGQPQHF. The CDR3 nucleotides are TGTGCCAGCAGTTTTTCGGGTCAGCCCCAGCATTTT.

This clone was detected only a few times. V usage is TRBV7-3 and J usage is TRBJ2-7; D is perhaps TRBD2 (5 bases). Trimming left V 2 bases short and J 4 bases short, with 21 bases between. The germline V gene encodes CDR1 SGHTA and CDR2 FQGTGA. CDR3 size: 17 residues. CDR3 sequence reads: CASSLERGPRAQYEQYF. The CDR3 coding sequence is TGTGCCAGCAGCTTAGAACGCGGTCCGAGGGCTCAGTACGAGCAGTACTTC.

This clone was found a few times. The chain joins TRBV5-1 to TRBJ2-7; D not certain. Germline CDR1 reads SGHRS; CDR2 reads YFSETQ. The CDR3 is made up of 12 amino acids. V lost 1 base and J lost 6, with 8 bases in between. The CDR3 reads CASSLSLSEQYF. The CDR3 DNA reads as TGCGCCAGCAGCTTGTCACTCAGCGAGCAGTACTTC. Full variable domain (remainder filled in from reference TRBV5-1 and TRBJ2-7): KAGVTQTPRYLIKTRGQQVTLSCSPISGHRSVSWYQQTPGQGLQFLFEYFSETQRNKGNFPGRFSGRQFSNSRSEMNVSTLELGDSALYLCASSLSLSEQYFGPGTRLTVT.

The sample holds many counts of this clone. V gene TRBV28 combines with J gene TRBJ1-1; D remains unclear. V was trimmed by 10 bases and J by 0 bases, leaving 9 bases between them. CDR1 is MDHEN, CDR2 SYDVKM, per germline. The CDR3 is made up of 12 amino acids. The CDR3 loop reads CATSLMNTEAFF. Here the CDR3 DNA reads TGTGCCACCTCTCTTATGAACACTGAAGCTTTCTTT.

This clone was seen a few times. Here the CDR3 reads CASSAKGTGSSYEQYF. The CDR3 bases are TGTGCCAGCAGCGCTAAAGGGACAGGGAGTTCCTACGAGCAGTACTTC. The V gene is TRBV9, the J gene TRBJ2-7; 9 nucleotides agree with TRBD1. Germline CDR1 and CDR2: SGDLS and YYNGEE. CDR3 length equals 16 residues. V lost 3 bases, J lost 1 base, and 8 bases stayed unmatched.

This clone showed up just a few times. This sequence joins TRBV6-6 and TRBJ1-2, with unresolved D. This CDR3 region has 11 residues. The germline gives CDR1 MNHNY, CDR2 SVGAGI (reference sequence). Trimming stripped 0 bases from V and 10 bases from J, with 6 bases between. The CDR3 loop is CASSYSGVYTF. For the CDR3, the DNA is TGTGCCAGCAGTTACTCCGGTGTCTACACCTTC.

This clone was found a few times. The chain is built from TRBV7-2 and TRBJ1-1, with a weak D call TRBD1 (6 bases). This CDR3 region has 14 residues. Deletions cut 2 bases from V and 3 bases from J, with 10 bases between. The germline CDR1 and CDR2 sequences are SGHTA and FQGNSA. In DNA form, the CDR3 reads TGTGCCAGCAGCTTACAGGGGTTGGACACTGAAGCTTTCTTT. Translation: CASSLQGLDTEAFF.

In its sample, this clone was seen a few times. This chain uses TRBV27 with TRBJ1-1; the match to TRBD1 covers 8 bases. The CDR3 loop spans 16 amino acids. The V gene end was trimmed by 3 bases and the J gene end by 3 bases; junction bases not matched to a gene: 9. Germline loops: CDR1 MNHEY, CDR2 SMNVEV (reference sequence). The chain's CDR3 is CASSLMGGQVYTEAFF. CDR3 bases: TGTGCCAGCAGTTTGATGGGGGGACAGGTTTACACTGAAGCTTTCTTT.

This sequence joins TRBV2 and TRBJ2-7; 12 bases align to TRBD2. V shed 3 bases, J shed 6 bases, and the junction held 12 bases outside the gene matches. Germline V gene data show CDR1 as SNHLY and CDR2 as FYNNEI. The CDR3 length is 17 residues. CDR3 amino acids: CASSDIQRLAGGSEQYF. As DNA, the CDR3 is TGTGCCAGCAGTGACATCCAGCGGCTAGCGGGAGGGTCCGAGCAGTACTTC.

This clone was seen a handful of times. This sequence joins TRBV6-1 and TRBJ2-1; TRBD1 aligns across 9 bases. Unmatched junction bases numbered 6, after V lost 6 bases and J lost 3 bases. The V gene's germline CDR1 is MNHNS and CDR2 SASEGT. The CDR3 is made up of 15 amino acids. The CDR3 DNA follows: TGTGCCAGCAGCCCCGGACAGGGGTTCTACAATGAGCAGTTCTTC. Its protein product is CASSPGQGFYNEQFF.

This clone came up a few times. The chain has TRBV7-2 and TRBJ2-7, with D possibly matching TRBD1 (6 bases). Trimming took off 5 bases at V and 5 bases at J, with 22 bases between the two ends. The germline CDR1 and CDR2 sequences are SGHTA and FQGNSA. CDR3 size: 16 residues. CDR3 protein: CASSAGRGTPEDEQYF. The CDR3 nucleotides are TGTGCCAGCAGCGCGGGCAGGGGCACTCCAGAGGACGAGCAGTACTTC.

This clone was observed a handful of times. The chain employs TRBV7-3 and TRBJ2-5; D tentatively reads TRBD1 or TRBD2 (5 bases each). With 4 bases removed from V and 2 bases from J, the gap between germline ends came to 14 bases. Per germline, CDR1 SGHTA and CDR2 FQGTGA. This CDR3 contains 15 residues. CDR3 sequence reads: CASSWTGDHQETQYF. For the CDR3, the DNA is TGTGCCAGCAGCTGGACCGGGGACCATCAAGAGACCCAGTACTTC.

This clone was counted between two and nine times. The V and J genes are TRBV7-3 and TRBJ2-1; a weak D match, TRBD2 (5 bases). The CDR3 covers 16 residues. Between the trimmed V and J ends, which lost 5 bases and 0 bases, there was a span of 14 bases. Germline loops: CDR1 SGHTA, CDR2 FQGTGA. The CDR3 coding sequence is TGTGCCAGCAGCAAAGCTTCTACTAGCTCCTACAATGAGCAGTTCTTC. Amino acids: CASSKASTSSYNEQFF.

The chain employs TRBV28 and TRBJ2-3; TRBD2 matches 12 bases. The V gene's germline CDR1 is MDHEN and CDR2 SYDVKM. The CDR3 totals 16 residues. Trimming at V came to 4 bases and at J to 5 bases, leaving 7 bases not matched to a gene. As DNA, the CDR3 is TGTGCCAGCAGTTACCGACTAGCGGGAGTGGGAGATACGCAGTATTTT. Its protein product is CASSYRLAGVGDTQYF.

CDR3 residues: CSAARSNEQFF. The CDR3 DNA reads TGCAGTGCTGCCCGAAGCAATGAGCAGTTCTTC. The chain is built from TRBV20-1 and TRBJ2-1; D unresolved. The V and J ends lost 5 bases and 6 bases respectively, with 8 bases between them. The CDR3 has 11 amino acids. CDR1 DFQATT and CDR2 SNEGSKA come from the germline V gene (reference sequence).

Here the CDR3 reads CASSLAVQGGSADTQYF. The CDR3 nucleotides read TGTGCCAGCAGCTTAGCTGTCCAAGGCGGGAGCGCAGATACGCAGTATTTT. J is TRBJ2-3 and V is TRBV5-6; 7 nucleotides agree with TRBD2. This CDR3 has 17 amino acids. J gave up 4 bases and V 2 bases, and 13 bases lay outside the gene matches. Germline V gene lookup returns CDR1 SGHDT and CDR2 YYEEEE.

This clone has a handful of counts. The chain joins TRBV28 to TRBJ2-2, with D possibly being TRBD1 or TRBD2 (5 bases each). V was clipped by 7 bases and J by 5 bases, with 14 bases between them. The CDR3 spans 14 residues. Germline V gene lookup returns CDR1 MDHEN and CDR2 SYDVKM. The CDR3 DNA reads as TGTGCCAGCATCAGGGCATGGAGGACCGGGGAGCTGTTTTTT. Protein sequence: CASIRAWRTGELFF.

The V call is TRBV9, the J call TRBJ2-1; D may be TRBD1 (5 bases). The V gene's germline CDR1 is SGDLS and CDR2 YYNGEE. The CDR3 length is 16 residues. Deletions cut 0 bases from V and 5 bases from J, with 15 bases between. CDR3: CASSVGIDRTHNEQFF. The CDR3 DNA sequence: TGTGCCAGCAGCGTAGGGATCGACAGAACTCACAATGAGCAGTTCTTC.

This clone was counted many times. The gene calls are TRBV25-1 and TRBJ2-1, with TRBD2 matching 9 bases. The CDR3 sequence is 14 residues long. The germline CDR1 and CDR2 sequences are MGHDK and SYGVNS. V was clipped by 3 bases and J by 8 bases; unmatched bases: 5. The CDR3 spells CASSEASGTDEQFF. CDR3 nucleotide sequence: TGTGCCAGCAGTGAGGCTAGCGGGACAGATGAGCAGTTCTTC.

There are a few counts of this clone. V and J are TRBV9 and TRBJ2-5, with D unresolved. The germline CDR1 and CDR2 sequences are SGDLS and YYNGEE. CDR3 length: 14 residues. Trimming removed 0 bases from V and 2 bases from J, with 8 bases in between. The CDR3 sequence is CASSVVPEQETQYF. The DNA of the CDR3 is TGTGCCAGCAGCGTAGTACCGGAACAAGAGACCCAGTACTTC. The whole variable domain, filled in from reference TRBV9 and TRBJ2-5, reads DSGVTQTPKHLITATGQRVTLRCSPRSGDLSVYWYQQSLDQGLQFLIQYYNGEERAKGNILERFSAQQFPDLHSELNLSSLELGDSALYFCASSVVPEQETQYFGPGTRLLVL.

The gene calls are TRBV28 and TRBJ1-2; unclear D gene. From germline, CDR1 is MDHEN and CDR2 SYDVKM. This CDR3 contains 11 residues. V shed 3 bases and J shed 9 bases, with 8 bases lying between them. The CDR3 loop is CASSFEWSYTF. The CDR3 DNA reads TGTGCCAGCAGTTTTGAGTGGAGCTACACCTTC.

This clone was counted a few times. The J gene is TRBJ2-7, the V gene TRBV27; D gene unclear. Trimming shortened V by 0 bases and J by 1 base, and 7 bases separated the two germline ends. The germline V gene has CDR1 MNHEY and CDR2 SMNVEV (reference sequence). The CDR3 extends over 14 amino acids. The CDR3 is CASSLSPRSYEQYF. The CDR3 DNA reads TGTGCCAGCAGTTTATCGCCCAGATCCTACGAGCAGTACTTC.

The sample holds a few counts of this clone. The chain joins TRBV5-1 to TRBJ2-5; 13 bases map to TRBD2. The junction had 10 bases not matched to a gene; V was cut back by 4 bases and J by 7 bases. The germline V gene encodes CDR1 SGHRS and CDR2 YFSETQ. The CDR3 runs 16 residues. DNA for the CDR3: TGCGCCAGCAGCACGGAAGTACTAGCGGGAGGGGGGACCCAGTACTTC. Translation: CASSTEVLAGGGTQYF. Supplemented by reference TRBV5-1 and TRBJ2-5, the full variable domain reads KAGVTQTPRYLIKTRGQQVTLSCSPISGHRSVSWYQQTPGQGLQFLFEYFSETQRNKGNFPGRFSGRQFSNSRSEMNVSTLELGDSALYLCASSTEVLAGGGTQYFGPGTRLLVL.

This clone was seen only a few times. The chain has TRBV5-1 and TRBJ1-1; 8 bases fit TRBD1. The CDR3 covers 15 residues. Germline CDR1 SGHRS, CDR2 YFSETQ. V was pared by 4 bases and J by 6 bases, with 11 bases of the junction left unmatched. DNA for the CDR3: TGCGCCAGCAGCCTATCTAAGGACAGGGTCTCTGAAGCTTTCTTT. It encodes CASSLSKDRVSEAFF.

The V and J genes are TRBV6-6 and TRBJ1-5, with 10 positions matching TRBD1. V shed 4 bases and J 7 bases; nucleotides not matched to a gene: 4. CDR1 MNHNY and CDR2 SVGAGI come from the germline V gene (reference sequence). This CDR3 is 14 amino acids long. In nucleotides, the CDR3 is TGTGCCAGCAGTTCCGGACAGGGGGTACAGCCCCAGCATTTT. Translation gives CASSSGQGVQPQHF.

This clone occurred many times. V usage is TRBV19 and J usage is TRBJ1-5; D may be TRBD1 (5 bases). Trimming cost V 6 bases and J 5 bases, with 11 bases left between them. This CDR3 comprises 13 residues. CDR1 and CDR2 from the germline V gene are LNHDA and SQIVND (reference sequence). CDR3 sequence reads: CASSLGRDQPQHF. The DNA for the CDR3 is TGTGCCAGTAGCCTCGGCAGGGATCAGCCCCAGCATTTT.

This clone was detected only a few times. This rearrangement joins TRBV7-2 to TRBJ2-5, with 12 bases identical to TRBD2. The CDR3 has 16 amino acids. Germline CDR1 SGHTA, CDR2 FQGNSA. V was clipped by 5 bases and J by 7 bases; unmatched bases: 11. DNA of the CDR3: TGTGCCAGCAGCGGAGGACTAGCGGGATCCGGTTTGACCCAGTACTTC. Its translation: CASSGGLAGSGLTQYF.